This TCR beta chain was sequenced during a study of control samples from healthy donors and cancer patients. Profiling relied on immunoSEQ multiplex PCR, and the TCRdb table lists in-frame clones only, not all of them. The sample carries 150,000 to 200,000 clones, about 90% recorded once. CDR3 length: 15 amino acids. Trimming stripped 3 bases from V and 8 bases from J, with 18 bases between. CDR1 and CDR2 from the germline V gene are SGHRS and YFSETQ. The chain links TRBV5-1 to TRBJ1-3, with D uncertain. The sequencing sample was made of blood. The receptor comes from a woman in her twenties or thirties in good health. This CDR3 is CASSSSPGLWDTIYF. The DNA for the CDR3 is TGCGCCAGCAGCTCCAGCCCCGGGCTTTGGGACACCATATATTTT.